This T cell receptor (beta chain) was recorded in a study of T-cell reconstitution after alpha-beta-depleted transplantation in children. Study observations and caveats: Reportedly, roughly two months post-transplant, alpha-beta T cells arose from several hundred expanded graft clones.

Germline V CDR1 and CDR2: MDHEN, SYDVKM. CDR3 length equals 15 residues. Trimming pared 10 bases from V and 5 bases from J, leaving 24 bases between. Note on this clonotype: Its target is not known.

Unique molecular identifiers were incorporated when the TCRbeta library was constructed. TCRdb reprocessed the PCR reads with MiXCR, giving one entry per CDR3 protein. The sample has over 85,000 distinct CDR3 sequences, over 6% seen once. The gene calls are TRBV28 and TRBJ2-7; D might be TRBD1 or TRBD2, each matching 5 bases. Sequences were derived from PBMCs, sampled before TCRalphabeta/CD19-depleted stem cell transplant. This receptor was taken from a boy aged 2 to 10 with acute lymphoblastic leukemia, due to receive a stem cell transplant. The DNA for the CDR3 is TGTGCCATGGGACCCAGGCTCCCCTCCCTTGACGAGCAGTACTTC. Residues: CAMGPRLPSLDEQYF.